These 7 T cell receptor beta chains were all obtained from the same sample, sequenced in a study of blood T cells in healthy people across ages. A second 7 to 11 cycle PCR used barcoded and J-beta primers. TCRdb re-analysed the 5' RACE reads in MiXCR, keeping a single row per CDR3 protein. The data contain 800,000 or so distinct CDR3 sequences, approximately 59% of them singletons. Sample: blood. The receptor set was obtained from a man aged 30 to 39 in good health.

In this sample, this clonotype turned up a few times. The chain employs TRBV10-3 and TRBJ2-1; 12 nucleotides line up with TRBD2. The CDR3 consists of 17 residues. CDR1 is ENHRY and CDR2 is SYGVKD in the germline V gene. Trimming cost V 6 bases and J 2 bases; bases outside gene matches: 8. CDR3 sequence: CAIRQTSGGGTYNEQFF. The CDR3 DNA is TGTGCCATCAGGCAGACTAGCGGGGGAGGAACCTACAATGAGCAGTTCTTC.

The V and J genes are TRBV4-1 and TRBJ2-7; 8 bases match TRBD1. The V and J ends lost 2 bases and 0 bases, in that order; junction bases with no gene match: 9. Looked up from germline, CDR1 is MGHRA and CDR2 is YSYEKL. This CDR3 has 17 amino acids. CDR3 sequence reads: CASSQSRTGLISYEQYF. CDR3 DNA sequence: TGCGCCAGCAGCCAATCCCGGACAGGGCTCATCTCCTACGAGCAGTACTTC.

The sample holds a few counts of this clonotype. This may be a read error: a much more frequent sequence differs by one nucleotide. The CDR3 reads CASSYSGGRGDLISYNEQFF. The CDR3 nucleotides are TGTGCCAGCAGTTACTCTGGCGGGCGGGGTGACTTAATCTCCTACAATGAGCAGTTCTTC. The chain has TRBV6-2 or TRBV6-3 and TRBJ2-1; a weak D match, TRBD2 (6 bases). Trimming pared 0 bases from V and 0 bases from J, leaving 21 bases between. The CDR3 length is 20 residues. In germline, CDR1 is MNHEY, CDR2 SVGEGT.

The rearrangement uses TRBV4-2 and TRBJ2-4, with 9 bases lining up with TRBD1. The CDR3 has 15 residues. Germline lookup yields CDR1 LGHNA and CDR2 YNFKEQ. V shed 1 base and J 5 bases; nucleotides not matched to a gene: 3. This chain's CDR3 is CASSQGGQGENIQYF. Written as DNA, the CDR3 is TGTGCCAGCAGCCAAGGGGGACAGGGAGAAAACATTCAGTACTTC.

The J gene is TRBJ2-6, the V gene TRBV6-2 or TRBV6-3; D perhaps matches TRBD1 (5 bases). The CDR3 has 16 residues. Germline assignment: CDR1 MNHEY and CDR2 SVGEGT. Trimming shortened V by 7 bases and J by 4 bases, and 17 bases separated the two germline ends. The CDR3 nucleotides are TGTGCCAGCACCAAAGTCCAGGGAAAGGGGGCCAACGTCCTGACTTTC. Its protein product is CASTKVQGKGANVLTF.

CDR3 sequence: CASSLLLAETQYF. The CDR3 bases are TGTGCCAGCAGTTTATTACTAGCAGAGACCCAGTACTTC. The chain recombines TRBV28 with TRBJ2-5; a weak D match, TRBD2 (6 bases). CDR1 is MDHEN and CDR2 is SYDVKM in the germline V gene. CDR3 length equals 13 residues. Trimming stripped 1 base from V and 4 bases from J, with 7 bases between. Drawing the rest from reference TRBV28 and TRBJ2-5, the complete variable domain is DVKVTQSSRYLVKRTGEKVFLECVQDMDHENMFWYRQDPGLGLRLIYFSYDVKMKEKGDIPEGYSVSREKKERFSLILESASTNQTSMYLCASSLLLAETQYFGPGTRLLVL.

The chain recombines TRBV4-1 with TRBJ2-1; the D gene is possibly TRBD1 (5 bases). Trimming shortened V by 4 bases and J by 10 bases, and 17 bases separated the two germline ends. This CDR3 region has 14 residues. Germline V lookup: CDR1 MGHRA, CDR2 YSYEKL. The DNA of the CDR3 is TGCGCCAGCAGCCGCACCCAGCAGGGCGGAGAGCAGTTCTTC. This gives the protein CASSRTQQGGEQFF.